Following are 14 T cell receptor beta chains from one sample sequenced in a study of human T cells and chemical hapten exposure. Via MiXCR, TCRdb re-called the 5' RACE reads, giving one row per CDR3 protein. The table shows about 140,000 distinct CDR3 sequences, with roughly 4% occurring only once. It was unfractionated whole blood from which total RNA was extracted. Receptors were obtained from a female donor in good health.

This clonotype was counted at least ten times. The CDR3: CASSLVETEAFF. CDR3 sequence (DNA): TGTGCCAGCAGCTTAGTGGAGACTGAAGCTTTCTTT. V gene TRBV13 combines with J gene TRBJ1-1; unclear D gene. V lost 1 base to trimming and J lost 5 bases, with 5 bases between them. The CDR3 has 12 residues. Germline V CDR1 and CDR2: PRHDT, FYEKMQ (reference sequence).

This clonotype was seen more than once but under ten times. This rearrangement joins TRBV28 to TRBJ2-3; 13 bases are a match to TRBD2. V lost 5 bases, J lost 0 bases, and 2 bases stayed unmatched. The CDR3 extends over 16 amino acids. From germline, CDR1 is MDHEN and CDR2 SYDVKM. The CDR3 DNA reads as TGTGCCAGCAGTACGGGACTAGCGGGGAGCACAGATACGCAGTATTTT. It encodes CASSTGLAGSTDTQYF.

In its sample, this clonotype was seen many times. The genes are TRBV12-3 or TRBV12-4 and TRBJ1-1, with TRBD1 as a possible D gene (5 bases). The length of the CDR3 is 16 residues. Deletions cut 5 bases from V and 1 base from J, with 17 bases between. In nucleotides, the CDR3 is TGTGCCAGCAGTCCGGGGACGGAGGCATGGAACACTGAAGCTTTCTTT. Translating it yields CASSPGTEAWNTEAFF.

The chain recombines TRBV4-2 with TRBJ1-2, with 9 bases aligning to TRBD1. Germline CDR1 LGHNA, CDR2 YNFKEQ. Trimming took 7 bases from V and 7 from J; bases not matched to a gene: 13. CDR3 length: 15 amino acids. The CDR3 sequence is CASNQGQGSFFGYTF. As DNA, the CDR3 is TGTGCCAGCAATCAAGGACAGGGGAGCTTTTTTGGCTACACCTTC.

This clonotype was observed at least ten times. The chain is built from TRBV5-5 and TRBJ2-4, with D uncertain. This CDR3 region has 17 residues. Per germline, CDR1 SGHKS and CDR2 YYEKEE (reference sequence). V lost 5 bases, J lost 4 bases, and 22 bases lay in between. The CDR3 is CASRLPRTQKKKNIQYF. The CDR3 nucleotides are TGTGCCAGCAGGTTACCCCGAACCCAAAAGAAGAAAAACATTCAGTACTTC.

This clonotype was observed at least ten times. This sequence joins TRBV7-2 and TRBJ2-3, with 11 bases fitting TRBD2. Germline trimming cut 6 bases from V and 4 bases from J; bases unmatched to any gene: 9. The CDR3 is 16 residues long. Germline V gene lookup returns CDR1 SGHTA and CDR2 FQGNSA. This CDR3 is CASSYRVAGGADTQYF. Written as DNA, the CDR3 is TGTGCCAGCAGTTACCGGGTAGCGGGGGGGGCAGATACGCAGTATTTT.

This clonotype was seen repeatedly, ten times or more. This chain joins TRBV28 and TRBJ2-1; no reliable D call. CDR1 and CDR2 from the germline V gene are MDHEN and SYDVKM. V was clipped by 3 bases and J by 13 bases, with 13 bases between them. There are 12 residues in the CDR3. The CDR3 reads CASSLRLGVQFF. The CDR3 nucleotides read TGTGCCAGCAGTTTGCGTCTTGGGGTTCAGTTCTTC.

This clonotype has ten or more counts. The chain combines TRBV20-1 with TRBJ2-3; 14 bases map to TRBD2. The ends lost 6 bases at V and 5 bases at J; junction bases unmatched: 16. The CDR3 consists of 18 residues. Germline V lookup: CDR1 DFQATT, CDR2 SNEGSKA (reference sequence). In nucleotides, the CDR3 is TGCAGTGCCACATCCCCGGGACTAGCGGGGGCGATTCTAGATACGCAGTATTTT. It yields the protein CSATSPGLAGAILDTQYF.

In its sample, this clonotype was seen many times. The rearrangement links TRBV7-3 to TRBJ2-2, with a weak D call TRBD2 (5 bases). Trimming cost V 2 bases and J 1 base, with 8 bases left between them. CDR1 and CDR2 (germline): SGHTA, FQGTGA. The CDR3 covers 15 residues. The CDR3 DNA reads TGTGCCAGCAGCTTACGGGCGGGGAACACCGGGGAGCTGTTTTTT. It specifies CASSLRAGNTGELFF.

The chain carries TRBV12-3 or TRBV12-4 and TRBJ2-2; D is uncertain. V lost 1 base, J lost 1 base, and 4 bases lay in between. The CDR3 is 14 amino acids. In DNA form, the CDR3 reads TGTGCCAGCAGTTTAGAACGGAACACCGGGGAGCTGTTTTTT. Its translation is CASSLERNTGELFF.

This clonotype has only a few counts. This chain links TRBV9 with TRBJ1-5; no clear D gene. The V end lost 4 bases, the J end lost 0 bases, and 11 bases lay between the germline ends. The CDR3 sequence is 15 residues long. Germline values: CDR1 SGDLS, CDR2 YYNGEE. CDR3 sequence reads: CASSPGLYSNQPQHF. The CDR3 nucleotides read TGTGCCAGCAGCCCGGGCCTATATAGCAATCAGCCCCAGCATTTT.

This clonotype was seen repeatedly, ten times or more. The gene calls are TRBV6-6 and TRBJ2-1; TRBD2 agrees at 10 bases. CDR3 size: 17 residues. CDR1 is MNHNY and CDR2 is SVGAGI in the germline V gene (reference sequence). The trim removed 8 bases at V and 4 bases at J, leaving 14 bases unmatched. CDR3 bases: TGTGCCAGCTATGGTGCTAGCGGGGGTAGCTCTTACAATGAGCAGTTCTTC. Encoded protein: CASYGASGGSSYNEQFF.

This clonotype was counted ten times or more. The chain is built from TRBV5-6 and TRBJ2-7, with 7 bases aligning to TRBD1. The CDR3 contains 15 residues. Germline loops: CDR1 SGHDT, CDR2 YYEEEE. J lost 2 bases, V lost 4 bases, and 9 bases had no gene match. The CDR3 bases are TGTGCCAGCAGCGCCGCCGGGACAGCTACCTACGAGCAGTACTTC. Its translation is CASSAAGTATYEQYF.

The V gene is TRBV6-2 or TRBV6-3, the J gene TRBJ2-2; TRBD1 is a possible D gene (5 bases). CDR1 and CDR2 (germline): MNHEY, SVGEGT. With 6 bases removed from V and 0 bases from J, the gap between germline ends came to 8 bases. The CDR3 is 14 residues long. Here the CDR3 DNA reads TGTGCCAGCAGCCCGGACACGAACACCGGGGAGCTGTTTTTT. Protein product: CASSPDTNTGELFF.